This TCR beta chain appears in the sequencing data of a study of T-cell memory formation after mild COVID-19. In TCRdb, the 5' RACE reads were re-called with MiXCR into one record per CDR3 protein. The sample lists about 430,000 distinct CDR3 sequences, 24% occurring once. The V gene end was trimmed by 3 bases and the J gene end by 2 bases; junction bases not matched to a gene: 5. CDR1 is SEHNR and CDR2 is FQNEAQ in the germline V gene (reference sequence). The CDR3 extends over 15 amino acids. This TCR was sampled from an adult woman who had mild COVID-19 (a few samples of this study predate the infection). Cell type and time point are not known. The chain joins TRBV7-9 to TRBJ1-1; TRBD1 aligns across 8 bases. The sample consisted of PBMCs or a T cell subset sorted from them (not recorded which). CDR3 in amino acids: CASSLRTGTNTEAFF. Written as DNA, the CDR3 is TGTGCCAGCAGCTTGCGGACAGGGACTAACACTGAAGCTTTCTTT.